The 24 T cell receptor beta chains in this list originate from one sample, sequenced in a study of shared clonotypes between healthy human individuals. Libraries were prepared by immunoSEQ multiplex PCR; TCRdb keeps only in-frame clonotypes and omits some of them. The sample holds 550,000 to 700,000 clones, around 73% seen once. The sample consisted of memory CD4+ T cells sorted from blood. Subset described: CD45RA-negative fraction. These receptors all come from a woman aged 25 to 45 in good health.

The V call is TRBV6-4, the J call TRBJ2-5; 12 positions match TRBD2. The trim removed 4 bases at V and 4 bases at J, leaving 4 bases unmatched. The CDR3 contains 15 residues. Germline V gene data show CDR1 as MRHNA and CDR2 as SNTAGT. This chain's CDR3 is CASSATSGSSETQYF. As DNA, the CDR3 is TGTGCCAGCAGTGCGACTAGCGGGAGTTCAGAGACCCAGTACTTC.

This clone was seen more than once but under ten times. This chain joins TRBV29-1 and TRBJ1-1; D perhaps matches TRBD1 (6 bases). The ends were cut back, 5 bases at V and 5 bases at J, with 15 bases in the middle. The CDR3 totals 13 residues. Per germline, CDR1 SQVTM and CDR2 ANQGSEA. CDR3 DNA sequence: TGCAGCGTTCAGGGGTTAAGGGTGACTGAAGCTTTCTTT. Its protein product is CSVQGLRVTEAFF.

The genes are TRBV10-1 and TRBJ2-7; D is perhaps TRBD1 or TRBD2 (5 bases each). The CDR3 is 13 amino acids. The V end lost 3 bases, the J end lost 6 bases, and 12 bases lay between the germline ends. CDR1 and CDR2 from the germline V gene are WNHNN and SYGVQD (reference sequence). In nucleotides, the CDR3 is TGCGCCAGCAGTGATCGTTCAGGGAGCGAGCAGTACTTC. Protein sequence: CASSDRSGSEQYF.

About this clone: In this CDR3 the conserved last residue, phenylalanine or tryptophan, is missing, so a read error is likely. Because the CDR3's place on the DNA is in doubt, the DNA is left out and the CDR3 is given as listed by TCRdb. V and J are TRBV20-1 and TRBJ2-7; the tabulated D call, TRBD2, remains unverified against the DNA. The CDR3 adds up to 11 amino acids, both ends counted. Germline CDR1 and CDR2: DFQATT and SNEGSKA (reference sequence). The CDR3 here is CSARQRQRALI.

The rearrangement joins TRBV2 to TRBJ1-5; no firm D call. V was shortened by 4 bases and J by 5 bases, with 9 bases between the two germline ends. Germline loops: CDR1 SNHLY, CDR2 FYNNEI. The CDR3 is made up of 13 amino acids. The CDR3 bases are TGTGCCAGCAGTGGAATGAGGGATCAGCCCCAGCATTTT. Residues: CASSGMRDQPQHF.

The chain joins TRBV5-1 to TRBJ2-1; no definite D call. Germline assignment: CDR1 SGHRS and CDR2 YFSETQ. The CDR3 length is 14 residues. The V gene lost 2 bases and the J gene lost 6 bases, with 12 bases spanning the gap. CDR3 nucleotide sequence: TGCGCCAGCAGCTTTTCTGGAGAAATCAATGAGCAGTTCTTC. Its protein product is CASSFSGEINEQFF.

The V call is TRBV6-1, the J call TRBJ2-7; the D is unclear. Germline V gene data show CDR1 as MNHNS and CDR2 as SASEGT. This CDR3 comprises 12 residues. The V end was cut by 5 bases, the J end by 9 bases, with 14 bases between. This CDR3 is CASSKDHIGQYF. The DNA of the CDR3 is TGTGCCAGCAGTAAAGACCATATCGGGCAGTACTTC.

V and J are TRBV29-1 and TRBJ2-1; 10 bases align to TRBD1. The ends lost 6 bases at V and 3 bases at J; junction bases unmatched: 5. The CDR3 extends over 14 amino acids. CDR1 and CDR2 from the germline V gene are SQVTM and ANQGSEA. CDR3 in DNA: TGCAGCGTGACGGGACAGGGGATCTACAATGAGCAGTTCTTC. Protein sequence: CSVTGQGIYNEQFF.

The chain combines TRBV19 with TRBJ1-1, with TRBD1 identical over 9 bases. This CDR3 has 14 amino acids. In germline, CDR1 is LNHDA, CDR2 SQIVND (reference sequence). V shed 6 bases, J shed 4 bases, and the junction held 6 bases outside the gene matches. CDR3 loop: CASSVQGAGTEAFF. The CDR3 nucleotides read TGTGCCAGTAGCGTACAGGGGGCCGGCACTGAAGCTTTCTTT. Supplemented by reference TRBV19 and TRBJ1-1, the full variable domain reads DGGITQSPKYLFRKEGQNVTLSCEQNLNHDAMYWYRQDPGQGLRLIYYSQIVNDFQKGDIAEGYSVSREKKESFPLTVTSAQKNPTAFYLCASSVQGAGTEAFFGQGTRLTVV.

The chain employs TRBV28 and TRBJ1-3, with TRBD1 identical over 12 bases. This CDR3 has 14 amino acids. The germline CDR1 and CDR2 sequences are MDHEN and SYDVKM. Unmatched junction bases numbered 4, after V lost 7 bases and J lost 6 bases. In nucleotides, the CDR3 is TGTGCCAGCACGGGACAGGGGGCTATAAACACCATATATTTT. Protein: CASTGQGAINTIYF.

This clone was counted only a few times. The rearrangement uses TRBV28 and TRBJ1-5; perhaps TRBD1 as D (6 bases). Germline V gene data show CDR1 as MDHEN and CDR2 as SYDVKM. The CDR3 contains 13 residues. The germline V and J ends were trimmed by 8 bases and 3 bases, with 11 bases remaining between them. The CDR3 DNA reads TGTGCCAGCTGCACAGGGCACAATCAGCCCCAGCATTTT. It yields the protein CASCTGHNQPQHF.

This clone has a single count. V usage is TRBV5-1 and J usage is TRBJ2-5; TRBD2 might be the D (6 bases). This CDR3 comprises 13 residues. CDR1 and CDR2 from the germline V gene are SGHRS and YFSETQ. V was cut by 3 bases and J by 1 base, with 7 bases left in between. DNA for the CDR3: TGCGCCAGCAGCTGGGACTTCCAAGAGACCCAGTACTTC. Protein sequence: CASSWDFQETQYF. Combining the CDR3 with reference TRBV5-1 and TRBJ2-5 gives the whole variable domain KAGVTQTPRYLIKTRGQQVTLSCSPISGHRSVSWYQQTPGQGLQFLFEYFSETQRNKGNFPGRFSGRQFSNSRSEMNVSTLELGDSALYLCASSWDFQETQYFGPGTRLLVL.

The count of this clone is one. The V gene is TRBV7-9, the J gene TRBJ2-5, with TRBD1 identical over 11 bases. The CDR3 is 14 amino acids. V lost 4 bases, J lost 4 bases, and 2 bases stayed unmatched. Germline CDR1 SEHNR, CDR2 FQNEAQ (reference sequence). The CDR3 protein is CASSSGQGGETQYF. CDR3 sequence (DNA): TGTGCCAGCAGCTCGGGACAGGGGGGAGAGACCCAGTACTTC.

This clone was seen more than once but under ten times. Other DNA sequences within the sample encode an identical CDR3. The chain has TRBV18 and TRBJ2-3; the D is unclear. This CDR3 spans 13 amino acids. Germline V gives CDR1 KGHSH, CDR2 LQKENI. Between the trimmed V and J ends, which lost 2 bases and 0 bases, there was a span of 3 bases. This CDR3 is CASSPASTDTQYF. CDR3 bases: TGTGCCAGCTCACCAGCGAGCACAGATACGCAGTATTTT.

This sequence joins TRBV7-6 and TRBJ2-7; D gene uncertain. V lost 1 base to trimming and J lost 3 bases, with 7 bases between them. Germline CDR1 reads SGHVS; CDR2 reads FNYEAQ. The CDR3 extends over 13 amino acids. The DNA of the CDR3 is TGTGCCAGCAGCTTAGAACTTTTCTACGAGCAGTACTTC. Translating gives CASSLELFYEQYF.

This chain uses TRBV7-8 with TRBJ1-5, with D perhaps TRBD1 (5 bases). Per germline, CDR1 SGHVS and CDR2 FQNEAQ. The CDR3 is 13 amino acids. The V end was cut by 2 bases, the J end by 4 bases, with 6 bases between. The DNA of the CDR3 is TGTGCCAGCAGCTTATACAGGAATCAGCCCCAGCATTTT. The encoded protein is CASSLYRNQPQHF.

V and J are TRBV6-1 and TRBJ2-2; the D gene is possibly TRBD2 (7 bases). Per the germline V gene, CDR1 is MNHNS and CDR2 is SASEGT. V gave up 7 bases and J gave up 6 bases, with 15 bases separating them. The CDR3 contains 14 residues. CDR3 sequence: CASNPRGGPGELFF. The CDR3 DNA reads TGTGCCAGCAATCCTAGGGGGGGACCCGGGGAGCTGTTTTTT.

The genes are TRBV5-1 and TRBJ1-2; D is unclear. The V end was cut by 5 bases, the J end by 8 bases, with 16 bases between. Germline V CDR1 and CDR2: SGHRS, YFSETQ. The CDR3 has 13 residues. The CDR3 protein is CASRDLSASGYTF. The CDR3 DNA sequence: TGCGCCAGCAGGGATCTCTCCGCGAGCGGCTACACCTTC.

The J gene is TRBJ2-7, the V gene TRBV5-1; tentatively, D is TRBD1 or TRBD2 (5 bases each). The V gene's germline CDR1 is SGHRS and CDR2 YFSETQ. The CDR3 runs 17 residues. Trimming shortened V by 4 bases and J by 0 bases, and 20 bases separated the two germline ends. CDR3 protein: CASSRDGSFQGSYEQYF. The CDR3 coding sequence is TGCGCCAGCAGCCGGGACGGATCTTTTCAAGGCTCCTACGAGCAGTACTTC.

This clone was observed a handful of times. CDR3 residues: CASSPGRLAVNTGELFF. The CDR3 DNA is TGTGCCAGCTCACCGGGTCGACTAGCGGTCAACACCGGGGAGCTGTTTTTT. The chain combines TRBV18 with TRBJ2-2, with 9 bases identical to TRBD2. The CDR3 has 17 amino acids. The germline V gene encodes CDR1 KGHSH and CDR2 LQKENI. V shed 3 bases, J shed 2 bases, and the junction held 7 bases outside the gene matches.

This chain links TRBV5-1 with TRBJ1-1; no firm D call. CDR1 is SGHRS, CDR2 YFSETQ, per germline. The CDR3 sequence is 12 residues long. V was pared by 0 bases and J by 3 bases, with 3 bases between. CDR3 region: CASSLADTEAFF. Written as DNA, the CDR3 is TGCGCCAGCAGCTTGGCTGACACTGAAGCTTTCTTT.

This chain joins TRBV5-1 and TRBJ2-2; perhaps TRBD1 as D (6 bases). The CDR3 spans 13 residues. V lost 2 bases, J lost 8 bases, and 10 bases lay in between. Germline lookup yields CDR1 SGHRS and CDR2 YFSETQ. CDR3 loop: CASSFEGVGELFF. The CDR3 nucleotides are TGCGCCAGCAGCTTCGAGGGGGTTGGGGAGCTGTTTTTT. The full variable domain, rest sourced from reference TRBV5-1 and TRBJ2-2, is KAGVTQTPRYLIKTRGQQVTLSCSPISGHRSVSWYQQTPGQGLQFLFEYFSETQRNKGNFPGRFSGRQFSNSRSEMNVSTLELGDSALYLCASSFEGVGELFFGEGSRLTVL.

Details on this clone: One base away lies a much larger clone, so this may be a sequencing read error. The chain has TRBV6-1 and TRBJ2-1; D may be TRBD1 (6 bases). CDR1 is MNHNS, CDR2 SASEGT, per germline. The CDR3 runs to 15 residues. CDR3 bases: TGTGCCAGCAGTACCGGGACAAACTCCTACAATGAGCGGTTCTTC. Translating it yields CASSTGTNSYNERFF.

The genes are TRBV5-8 and TRBJ2-6, with unresolved D. The germline V and J ends were trimmed by 3 bases and 0 bases, with 13 bases remaining between them. The CDR3 has 17 residues. Per the germline V gene, CDR1 is SGHTS and CDR2 is YDEGEE. CDR3 residues: CASSSAMTHSGANVLTF. As DNA, the CDR3 is TGTGCCAGCAGCTCGGCAATGACCCACTCTGGGGCCAACGTCCTGACTTTC.